The clone carrying this T cell receptor beta chain was seen a few times. The data were taken from a study of blood T cell repertoires in COVID-19. As for the study in general: The United States, Italy and Spain supplied acute and convalescent COVID-19 samples. T cells, B-cell-depleted T cells, or PBMCs supplied cDNA or gDNA.

Per the authors' pipeline: Estimated nucleated cell counts came from reference gene primer amplification. Some clones are missing from TCRdb's copy, which holds only in-frame ones; the method was immunoSEQ multiplex PCR. D and trimming were read from the DNA, whereas the V and J calls and clone size are those reported in that table. Of about 400,000 clones in the sample, roughly 90% were seen once. The germline V gene has CDR1 LGHDT and CDR2 YNNKEL (reference sequence). The CDR3 loop spans 17 amino acids. The V and J ends lost 5 bases and 6 bases, in that order; junction bases with no gene match: 13.

This TCR was recovered from a middle-aged man with acute or convalescent COVID-19. V gene TRBV3-1 (or the pseudogene TRBV3-2) combines with J gene TRBJ1-6; TRBD1 matches 7 bases. The specimen sequenced was peripheral blood. CDR3 nucleotides: TGTGCCAGCAGCTCGCGTCAGACAGGGAACTCTAATTCACCCCTCCACTTT. Its translation: CASSSRQTGNSNSPLHF.